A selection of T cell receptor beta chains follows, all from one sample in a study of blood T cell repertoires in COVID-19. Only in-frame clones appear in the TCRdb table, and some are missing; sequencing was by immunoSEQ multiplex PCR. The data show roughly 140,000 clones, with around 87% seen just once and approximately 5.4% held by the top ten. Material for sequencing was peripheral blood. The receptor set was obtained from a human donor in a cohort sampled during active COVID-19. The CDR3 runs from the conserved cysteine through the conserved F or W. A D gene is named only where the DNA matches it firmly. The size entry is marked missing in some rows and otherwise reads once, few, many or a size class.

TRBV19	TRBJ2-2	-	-	CATRWGGPRTGELFF	TGTGCCACCCGTTGGGGGGGGCCGAGGACCGGGGAGCTGTTTTTT
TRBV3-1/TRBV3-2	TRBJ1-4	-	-	CASSRIPWPWGNEKLFF	TGTGCCAGCAGCCGGATACCTTGGCCGTGGGGCAATGAAAAACTGTTTTTT
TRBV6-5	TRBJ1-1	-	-	CASSLARGMNTEAFF	TGTGCCAGCAGTCTAGCACGGGGGATGAACACTGAAGCTTTCTTT
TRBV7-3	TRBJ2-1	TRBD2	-	CASSPGLAGGGYNEQFF	TGTGCCAGCAGCCCGGGACTAGCGGGGGGTGGCTACAATGAGCAGTTCTTC
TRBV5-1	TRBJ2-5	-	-	CASSNQQGETQYF	TGCGCCAGCAGCAACCAGCAGGGGGAGACCCAGTACTTC
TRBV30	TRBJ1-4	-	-	CAWSVRGRGFTNEKLFF	TGTGCCTGGAGTGTACGGGGGAGAGGATTTACTAATGAAAAACTGTTTTTT
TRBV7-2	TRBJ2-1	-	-	CASSAGTAHNEQFF	TGTGCCAGCAGCGCGGGGACTGCACACAATGAGCAGTTCTTC
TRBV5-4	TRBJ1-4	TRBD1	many	CASSHRDSLNEKLFF	TGTGCCAGCAGCCACCGGGACAGCCTTAATGAAAAACTGTTTTTT
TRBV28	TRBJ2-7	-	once	CATRLSNYEQYF	TGTGCCACCCGACTATCGAACTACGAGCAGTACTTC
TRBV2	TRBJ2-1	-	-	CASRIRGTYNEQFF	TGTGCCAGCAGGATTAGGGGGACCTACAATGAGCAGTTCTTC
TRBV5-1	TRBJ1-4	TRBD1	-	CASTRTGGNEKLFF	TGCGCCAGCACCCGGACAGGGGGCAATGAAAAACTGTTTTTT
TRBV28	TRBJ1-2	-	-	CASGGGGYGYTF	TGTGCCAGCGGGGGGGGAGGCTATGGCTACACCTTC
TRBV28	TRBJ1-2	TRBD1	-	CASSSGGGYTF	TGTGCCAGCAGTTCAGGGGGGGGCTACACCTTC
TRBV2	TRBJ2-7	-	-	CASRDRQPSYEQYF	TGTGCCAGCAGAGACAGGCAGCCCTCCTACGAGCAGTACTTC
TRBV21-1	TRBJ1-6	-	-	CASSKATVGTGPTPLHF	TGTGCCAGCAGCAAAGCGACTGTGGGGACAGGCCCGACACCCCTCCACTTT
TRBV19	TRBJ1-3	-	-	CASSDRDRRNTIYF	TGTGCCAGTAGTGACCGGGATCGGAGAAACACCATATATTTT
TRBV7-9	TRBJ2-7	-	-	CASSLMTAYEQYF	TGTGCCAGCAGCTTAATGACAGCCTACGAGCAGTACTTC
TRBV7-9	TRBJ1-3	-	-	CASSPARAGLSGNTIYF	TGTGCCAGCAGCCCAGCCCGGGCAGGGCTCTCTGGAAACACCATATATTTT
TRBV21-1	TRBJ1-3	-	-	CASSKIGTGSNSGNTIYF	TGTGCCAGCAGCAAAATTGGGACAGGGAGTAACTCTGGAAACACCATATATTTT
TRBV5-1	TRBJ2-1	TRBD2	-	CASRTQTSGYEQFF	TGCGCCAGCCGAACCCAGACTAGCGGGTATGAGCAGTTCTTC
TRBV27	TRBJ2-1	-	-	CASSFGGPTFNEQFF	TGTGCCAGCAGTTTCGGGGGGCCTACATTCAATGAGCAGTTCTTC
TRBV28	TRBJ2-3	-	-	CASSLLAGRADTQYF	TGTGCCAGCAGTTTATTGGCGGGGCGGGCAGATACGCAGTATTTT
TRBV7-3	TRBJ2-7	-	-	CASSFSGSSYEQYF	TGTGCCAGCAGCTTTTCTGGGAGCTCCTACGAGCAGTACTTC
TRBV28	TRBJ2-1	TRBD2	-	CASRSSGRWSNEQFF	TGTGCCAGCAGATCTAGCGGGAGATGGTCCAATGAGCAGTTCTTC
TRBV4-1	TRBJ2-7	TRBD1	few	CASSQDAGGSYEQYF	TGCGCCAGCAGCCAAGATGCAGGGGGCTCCTACGAGCAGTACTTC
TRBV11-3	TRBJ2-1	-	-	CASSSTLYGRGGNEQFF	TGTGCCAGCAGCTCCACACTTTATGGCCGGGGTGGCAATGAGCAGTTCTTC
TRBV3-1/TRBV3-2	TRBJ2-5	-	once	CAAVGPQETQYF	TGTGCCGCAGTTGGGCCTCAAGAGACCCAGTACTTC
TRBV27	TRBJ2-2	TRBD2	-	CASSFSVIRRASGGQNTGELFF	TGTGCCAGCAGTTTTTCCGTTATCAGGCGGGCTAGCGGGGGCCAGAACACCGGGGAGCTGTTTTTT
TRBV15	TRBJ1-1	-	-	CATSTGEGAGRTEAFF	TGTGCCACCAGCACGGGCGAAGGGGCAGGCAGGACTGAAGCTTTCTTT
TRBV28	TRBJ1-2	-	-	CASSLAQGRGYTF	TGTGCCAGCAGTTTAGCCCAGGGTAGGGGCTACACCTTC
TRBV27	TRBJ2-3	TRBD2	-	CASSVLTSGGASADTQYF	TGTGCCAGCAGTGTTTTGACTAGCGGGGGGGCCTCAGCAGATACGCAGTATTTT
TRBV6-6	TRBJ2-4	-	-	CASRIDTIQYF	TGTGCCAGCAGGATAGATACCATTCAGTACTTC
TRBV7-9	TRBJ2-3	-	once	CASSLALDTQYF	TGTGCCAGCAGCTTAGCTCTAGATACGCAGTATTTT